The subject of this entry is one T cell receptor (beta chain). V lost 4 bases and J lost 2; bases outside the gene matches: 13. This CDR3 region has 18 residues. Germline V gene sequence: CDR1 SGHRS, CDR2 YFSETQ. The method was immunoSEQ multiplex PCR; TCRdb's version includes in-frame clones alone and lacks a portion of them. The sample has 50,000 to 65,000 clones; nearly 95% are singletons. The record originates from a study of technical replicates of blood from a few donors. Sequenced sample: PBMCs. The chain joins TRBV5-1 to TRBJ2-7, with 12 bases lining up with TRBD2. This TCR was recovered from a human donor in good health. Some clones in this sample may be carry-over from other donors' samples. CDR3 residues: CASSTTTSGGPSTYEQYF. CDR3 nucleotide sequence: TGCGCCAGCAGCACAACGACTAGCGGGGGCCCGTCAACCTACGAGCAGTACTTC. Using reference TRBV5-1 and TRBJ2-7 for the parts outside the CDR3, the full variable domain is KAGVTQTPRYLIKTRGQQVTLSCSPISGHRSVSWYQQTPGQGLQFLFEYFSETQRNKGNFPGRFSGRQFSNSRSEMNVSTLELGDSALYLCASSTTTSGGPSTYEQYFGPGTRLTVT.